A single sample is the source of the 5 T cell receptor beta chains below, sequenced in a study of shared clonotypes between healthy human individuals. Repertoires were generated with immunoSEQ multiplex PCR, while TCRdb's copy carries only in-frame clones and drops some. The sample lists about 2.1 million clones, 93% occurring once. Naive CD8 populations comprised CD45RO-negative cells positively selected for CCR7, excluding terminally differentiated effector memory CD45RA+ cells. The sample was naive CD8+ T cells from PBMCs. Receptors originate from a man aged 18 to 30 in good health. Some clones in this sample may be carry-over from other donors' samples.

The rearrangement links TRBV27 to TRBJ2-7; TRBD1 aligns across 9 bases. Unmatched junction bases numbered 11, after V lost 3 bases and J lost 5 bases. The CDR3 runs 16 residues. The germline V gene encodes CDR1 MNHEY and CDR2 SMNVEV (reference sequence). The CDR3 region is CASSFGTGTQVDEQYF. CDR3 DNA: TGTGCCAGCAGTTTCGGGACAGGGACCCAAGTAGACGAGCAGTACTTC.

The rearrangement links TRBV18 to TRBJ2-6; the D gene could be TRBD1 or TRBD2 (7 bases each). Germline assignment: CDR1 KGHSH and CDR2 LQKENI. There are 17 residues in the CDR3. Trimming took off 3 bases at V and 0 bases at J, with 12 bases between the two ends. CDR3 sequence: CASSPPGGGSGANVLTF. DNA of the CDR3: TGTGCCAGCTCACCCCCAGGGGGGGGCTCTGGGGCCAACGTCCTGACTTTC.

This clone has only a few counts. The CDR3 here is CASSVTGLLQEKLFF. In DNA form, the CDR3 reads TGTGCCAGCAGCGTCACGGGCCTGCTGCAGGAAAAACTGTTTTTT. The chain couples TRBV9 to TRBJ1-4; the D is unclear. Germline assignment: CDR1 SGDLS and CDR2 YYNGEE. The CDR3 spans 15 residues. Trimming took 2 bases from V and 8 from J, leaving 16 bases between them.

This clone was observed a single time. The rearrangement links TRBV13 to TRBJ2-7; D possibly matches TRBD1 or TRBD2 (5 bases each). With 0 bases removed from V and 0 bases from J, the gap between germline ends came to 9 bases. Germline values: CDR1 PRHDT, CDR2 FYEKMQ (reference sequence). The CDR3 spans 15 residues. DNA of the CDR3: TGTGCCAGCAGCTTAGGCGGGACCCTCTCCTACGAGCAGTACTTC. It yields the protein CASSLGGTLSYEQYF.

Points on this clone: Other nucleotide sequences in the sample specify the same CDR3. V usage is TRBV28 and J usage is TRBJ2-1; D ambiguous. The CDR3 loop spans 13 amino acids. The V gene's germline CDR1 is MDHEN and CDR2 SYDVKM. V shed 0 bases and J shed 1 base, with 1 base lying between them. The CDR3 DNA sequence: TGTGCCAGCAGTTTATGGTCCTACAATGAGCAGTTCTTC. Amino acids: CASSLWSYNEQFF.